Shown below are 31 T cell receptor beta chains from a single sample sequenced in a study of read filtering for tumor transcriptome and immune sequencing. Molecular barcoded adaptors covering alpha/delta and beta/gamma chains were used on approximately 440 ng RNA. A single record per CDR3 protein comes from TCRdb applying MiXCR to the reads. In the table there are 75,000 to 95,000 distinct CDR3 sequences, approximately 21% of which are singletons. The sample taken for sequencing was a population of CD138-negative cells sorted from bone marrow. These receptors were taken from a donor over 35 with multiple myeloma.

This clonotype has at least ten counts. The chain has TRBV18 and TRBJ1-1; TRBD1 matches at 9 bases. Germline assignment: CDR1 KGHSH and CDR2 LQKENI. The CDR3 covers 16 residues. The V and J ends lost 6 bases and 8 bases, in that order; junction bases with no gene match: 16. The CDR3 region has the DNA TGTGCCAGCTCGCCCAGACAGGGGGAGATCCGAGGGGAAGCTTTCTTT. Its translation: CASSPRQGEIRGEAFF.

The chain employs TRBV10-3 and TRBJ2-7; D possibly corresponds to TRBD2 (5 bases). V lost 8 bases and J lost 4, with 9 bases in between. Germline V lookup: CDR1 ENHRY, CDR2 SYGVKD. The CDR3 is made up of 11 amino acids. The CDR3 coding sequence is TGTGCCATCCGGGATACGTACGAGCAGTACTTC. This encodes CAIRDTYEQYF.

This clonotype was detected a few times. Its ends do not fully match the called genes, so a read error is possible. The chain combines TRBV5-1 with TRBJ1-6, with a possible D match to TRBD1 (6 bases). The CDR3 is made up of 16 amino acids. Per the germline V gene, CDR1 is SGHRS and CDR2 is YFSETQ. CDR3 nucleotides: TGCGCCAGCGGCTTACAGGGCGAAATCTATAATTCACCCCTCCACTTT. Amino acid sequence: CASGLQGEIYNSPLHF.

The gene calls are TRBV5-1 and TRBJ2-3, with D perhaps matching TRBD2 (5 bases). Germline V lookup: CDR1 SGHRS, CDR2 YFSETQ. Trimming shortened V by 6 bases and J by 8 bases, and 16 bases separated the two germline ends. The CDR3 is 13 amino acids. DNA of the CDR3: TGCGCCAGCACATGGGGAGATCGACCTACGCAGTATTTT. Its translation is CASTWGDRPTQYF.

The sample holds many counts of this clonotype. The rearrangement joins TRBV3-1 to TRBJ1-5; maybe TRBD1 (5 bases). Germline V gene data show CDR1 as LGHDT and CDR2 as YNNKEL (reference sequence). The CDR3 consists of 15 residues. V was clipped by 3 bases and J by 3 bases, with 12 bases between them. CDR3 amino acids: CASSQGSGTNQPQHF. The CDR3 coding sequence is TGTGCCAGCAGCCAGGGATCAGGGACCAATCAGCCCCAGCATTTT.

This clonotype is large by share. The V call is TRBV12-5, the J call TRBJ2-2; the D gene is possibly TRBD1 (6 bases). The germline V gene encodes CDR1 LGHNT and CDR2 FRNRAP. This CDR3 contains 16 residues. This CDR3 reads CASINQGNSNTGELFF. In nucleotides, the CDR3 is TGTGCCAGCATCAACCAGGGGAATTCTAACACCGGGGAGCTGTTTTTT.

In its sample, this clonotype was seen a few times. The conserved closing phenylalanine or tryptophan is absent in this CDR3, likely reflecting a read error. CDR3 residues: CASAGDGAGSSYEQYL. The CDR3 bases are TGTGCCAGTGCCGGGGACGGCGCAGGGAGCTCCTACGAGCAGTACCTC. The chain couples TRBV19 to TRBJ2-7; tentatively, D is TRBD1 or TRBD2 (5 bases each). There are 16 residues in the CDR3. Germline assignment: CDR1 LNHDA and CDR2 SQIVND (reference sequence). V shed 8 bases and J shed 0 bases, with 20 bases lying between them.

The CDR3 sequence is CASSKGTSGGAVYEQFF. Written as DNA, the CDR3 is TGCGCCAGCAGCAAGGGGACTAGCGGGGGGGCCGTCTATGAGCAGTTCTTC. The V and J genes are TRBV5-1 and TRBJ2-1; 16 positions match TRBD2. V lost 4 bases, J lost 8 bases, and 9 bases stayed unmatched. The CDR3 spans 17 residues. Germline lookup yields CDR1 SGHRS and CDR2 YFSETQ.

This clonotype appeared many times. The chain uses TRBV5-1 and TRBJ2-5; D is undetermined. Trimming removed 0 bases from V and 5 bases from J, with 17 bases in between. The CDR3 is 16 residues long. Germline V gene lookup returns CDR1 SGHRS and CDR2 YFSETQ. The DNA of the CDR3 is TGCGCCAGCAGCTTGGCTGTCGGCCAGGTTGGGGAGACCCAGTACTTC. Translated, it gives CASSLAVGQVGETQYF.

This clonotype was detected ten times or more. The chain links TRBV20-1 to TRBJ1-4; the D is unclear. V lost 6 bases and J 3 bases, leaving 20 bases between the germline ends. The CDR3 runs 16 residues. Germline V gene lookup returns CDR1 DFQATT and CDR2 SNEGSKA (reference sequence). The CDR3 region has the DNA TGCAGTGCCGGGGAGGGCTTGAAACTACCTAATGAAAAACTGTTTTTT. It codes for CSAGEGLKLPNEKLFF.

This clonotype was detected a few times. The conserved phenylalanine or tryptophan is not found at the CDR3 terminus, so this likely reflects a read error. The chain uses TRBV7-6 and TRBJ2-7; no definite D call. The V gene's germline CDR1 is SGHVS and CDR2 FNYEAQ. Trimming pared 5 bases from V and 2 bases from J, leaving 7 bases between. The CDR3 contains 12 residues. In DNA form, the CDR3 reads TGTGCCAGCAGCCGAGTTGCCTACGAGCAGTACCTC. It specifies CASSRVAYEQYL.

This chain uses TRBV28 with TRBJ1-5; D gene unclear. The germline gives CDR1 MDHEN, CDR2 SYDVKM. CDR3 size: 12 residues. The V end lost 2 bases, the J end lost 7 bases, and 6 bases lay between the germline ends. CDR3 in DNA: TGTGCCAGCAGTTTAATGCGGCAGCCCCAGCATTTT. Encoded protein: CASSLMRQPQHF.

This clonotype came up many times. V gene TRBV3-1 combines with J gene TRBJ1-5; D may be TRBD1 (5 bases). The CDR3 contains 14 residues. V lost 11 bases to trimming and J lost 4 bases, with 18 bases between them. The germline gives CDR1 LGHDT, CDR2 YNNKEL (reference sequence). CDR3 region: CALSGGVRNQPQHF. Written as DNA, the CDR3 is TGTGCCCTTTCCGGGGGGGTAAGAAATCAGCCCCAGCATTTT.

In this sample, this clonotype turned up a few times. This chain joins TRBV12-3 or TRBV12-4 and TRBJ2-3, with D uncertain. The CDR3 loop spans 14 amino acids. V was shortened by 7 bases and J by 3 bases, with 14 bases between the two germline ends. The CDR3 nucleotides read TGTGCCAGCAAGTCTCCCCTCGGGACAGATACGCAGTATTTT. Amino acid sequence: CASKSPLGTDTQYF.

This clonotype was detected ten times or more. The V and J genes are TRBV20-1 and TRBJ2-1; D not certain. Germline values: CDR1 DFQATT, CDR2 SNEGSKA (reference sequence). V lost 6 bases to trimming and J lost 8 bases, with 14 bases between them. The CDR3 contains 12 residues. The CDR3 is CSAAPSGDEQFF. The CDR3 DNA sequence: TGCAGTGCGGCCCCCAGTGGCGATGAGCAGTTCTTC.

Worth noting for this clonotype: A far larger clone is one nucleotide away, so this likely arose from a read error. This chain joins TRBV28 and TRBJ2-7; D possibly corresponds to TRBD1 (6 bases). The germline V gene encodes CDR1 MDHEN and CDR2 SYDVKM. This CDR3 has 13 residues. The CDR3 DNA reads as TGTGCCAGCAGTGGGGGCACGAGCTACAAGCAGTACTTC. This translates into CASSGGTSYKQYF.

In the case of this clonotype: This may stem from a read error, because a much larger clone lies one nucleotide away. This chain links TRBV5-4 with TRBJ2-1; tentative D call: TRBD1 (5 bases). The germline CDR1 and CDR2 sequences are SGHNT and YYREEE (reference sequence). The CDR3 totals 14 residues. With 3 bases removed from V and 5 bases from J, the gap between germline ends came to 12 bases. The CDR3 nucleotides are TGTGCCAGCAGCTCAGGGTACACGCACAATGAGCAGTTCTTC. Its translation is CASSSGYTHNEQFF.

In the case of this clonotype: Just one base apart from a much larger clone, this may be a read error. The chain has TRBV29-1 and TRBJ2-4; the D gene could be TRBD1 or TRBD2 (5 bases each). Germline V lookup: CDR1 SQVTM, CDR2 ANQGSEA. The length of the CDR3 is 13 residues. CDR3 nucleotide sequence: TGCAACGTAACCGGGACAGCCAAAAACATTCAGTACTTC. Its protein is CNVTGTAKNIQYF.

This clonotype was detected many times. The CDR3 loop reads CASSLSEGPYTEAFF. CDR3 sequence (DNA): TGTGCCAGCAGCTTATCCGAGGGACCGTACACTGAAGCTTTCTTT. The V call is TRBV7-9, the J call TRBJ1-1; TRBD1 is a possible D gene (5 bases). CDR1 and CDR2 from the germline V gene are SEHNR and FQNEAQ (reference sequence). The CDR3 loop spans 15 amino acids. V lost 2 bases to trimming and J lost 3 bases, with 13 bases between them.

V usage is TRBV28 and J usage is TRBJ1-5, with 9 bases fitting TRBD1. This CDR3 has 17 residues. Trimming cost V 7 bases and J 3 bases; bases outside gene matches: 13. Germline lookup yields CDR1 MDHEN and CDR2 SYDVKM. CDR3 loop: CASKTGGGGYDNQPQHF. CDR3 in DNA: TGTGCCAGCAAAACAGGGGGCGGGGGATATGACAATCAGCCCCAGCATTTT.

This clonotype has just one count. A much larger clone lies one base from this, so it may be a read error. The conserved phenylalanine or tryptophan normally closing the CDR3 is absent here, so this likely arose from a read error. The chain employs TRBV2 and TRBJ2-3; D not resolved. The CDR3 runs 14 residues. Germline CDR1 is SNHLY and CDR2 is FYNNEI. The germline V and J ends were trimmed by 3 bases and 8 bases, with 15 bases remaining between them. The CDR3 DNA is TGTGCCAGCAGTGACCGAGTTGGGTCAGGTACGCAGTATTCT. Residues: CASSDRVGSGTQYS.

Note on this clonotype: A clone one base away is much larger, so this may be a read error. The chain uses TRBV9 and TRBJ1-1; no clear D gene. The CDR3 is 15 residues long. Germline assignment: CDR1 SGDLS and CDR2 YYNGEE. CDR3 coding DNA: TGTGCCAGCAGCGTAGGAAGCGTAGAGAACGCTGAAGCTTTCTTT. Its protein is CASSVGSVENAEAFF.

Comments on this clonotype: A much larger clone lies one base from this, so it may be a read error. CDR3 in amino acids: CSSSLRPPSYEQYF. CDR3 coding DNA: TGTTCCAGCAGTCTCCGGCCGCCGTCCTACGAGCAGTACTTC. V and J are TRBV12-3 or TRBV12-4 and TRBJ2-7; unclear D gene. The CDR3 covers 14 residues.

This clonotype came up many times. The gene calls are TRBV2 and TRBJ2-5; D may be TRBD1 (7 bases). Germline CDR1 SNHLY, CDR2 FYNNEI. The CDR3 runs to 13 residues. V lost 8 bases, J lost 4 bases, and 14 bases lay in between. CDR3 amino acids: CASGRDSPETQYF. Here the CDR3 DNA reads TGTGCCAGCGGGCGGGACAGCCCAGAGACCCAGTACTTC.

Regarding this clonotype: A read error may explain this, as a much larger clone is one base away. The chain joins TRBV27 to TRBJ2-7; D is possibly TRBD2 (5 bases). The CDR3 covers 11 residues. Per germline, CDR1 MNHEY and CDR2 SMNVEV (reference sequence). V lost 5 bases to trimming and J lost 9 bases, with 11 bases between them. This CDR3 is CASSDSEGQYF. The CDR3 coding sequence is TGTGCCAGCAGTGATAGCGAGGGGCAGTACTTC.

This clonotype was detected many times. This rearrangement joins TRBV14 to TRBJ2-1; no clear D. Trimming took 0 bases from V and 6 from J, leaving 21 bases between them. From germline, CDR1 is SGHDN and CDR2 FVKESK. The CDR3 has 18 amino acids. CDR3 DNA: TGTGCCAGCAGCCAAGATGGGTTTAAGGGCCTTGAAACCAATGAGCAGTTCTTC. This encodes CASSQDGFKGLETNEQFF.

This clonotype was seen a handful of times. The junction differs from germline at one of its ends, possibly a read error. V and J are TRBV5-1 and TRBJ2-3, with TRBD1 identical over 7 bases. The CDR3 is 15 amino acids. The V gene's germline CDR1 is SGHRS and CDR2 YFSETQ. In DNA, the CDR3 is TGCGCCAGCCAAATCCAGGGGGAAAGCACAGATACGCAGTGTTTT. It yields the protein CASQIQGESTDTQCF.

This clonotype was observed a handful of times. A clone one base away is much larger, so this may be a read error. The J gene is TRBJ2-1, the V gene TRBV7-9; weak D call: TRBD1 (6 bases). This CDR3 comprises 13 residues. Per germline, CDR1 SEHNR and CDR2 FQNEAQ (reference sequence). The V end lost 7 bases, the J end lost 5 bases, and 12 bases lay between the germline ends. The DNA for the CDR3 is TGTGCCAGCAAAAAGACAGGTCACAATGAGCAGTTCTTC. As protein: CASKKTGHNEQFF.

The chain uses TRBV27 and TRBJ2-7, with 8 bases that match TRBD1. Trimming removed 7 bases from V and 0 bases from J; junction bases left unmatched: 5. This CDR3 contains 14 residues. CDR1 and CDR2 from the germline V gene are MNHEY and SMNVEV (reference sequence). The CDR3 DNA follows: TGTGCCAGCAAACCGACAGGGGCCTCCTACGAGCAGTACTTC. Translating it yields CASKPTGASYEQYF.

This clonotype showed up many times. The chain carries TRBV7-2 and TRBJ1-5, with D uncertain. Germline V gene sequence: CDR1 SGHTA, CDR2 FQGNSA. This CDR3 contains 13 residues. V lost 4 bases, J lost 4 bases, and 8 bases lay in between. CDR3 sequence (DNA): TGTGCCAGCAGCTGGACCGCGAATCAGCCCCAGCATTTT. Its protein is CASSWTANQPQHF.

This clonotype was counted ten times or more. The chain joins TRBV11-2 to TRBJ2-3; D is unclear. This CDR3 has 15 residues. The V and J ends lost 5 bases and 2 bases respectively, with 14 bases between them. Germline V gene lookup returns CDR1 SGHAT and CDR2 FQNNGV. For the CDR3, the DNA is TGTGCCAGCAGCCTAAGGCCTGGACCCACAGATACGCAGTATTTT. It specifies CASSLRPGPTDTQYF.